This T cell receptor (beta chain) was sequenced for a study of T-cell reconstitution after alpha-beta-depleted transplantation in children. J lost 4 bases, V lost 6 bases, and 7 bases had no gene match. The CDR3 is 15 amino acids. Germline CDR1 MDHEN, CDR2 SYDVKM. Researchers prepared the TCRbeta library using unique molecular identifiers, the study reports. One entry per CDR3 protein, called by TCRdb with MiXCR from the PCR reads. The table includes about 510,000 distinct CDR3 sequences, approximately 10% detected once. Study-level points and caveats: The authors attributed T-cell counts and diversity one year after transplant mostly to newly produced T cells. The high TCRbeta diversity at day 60 in some patients came from surviving recipient T cells and thymic progenitors. Roughly two months post-transplant, alpha-beta T cells reportedly originated from several hundred graft clones that had expanded.

Only a few counts were recorded for this clonotype. Its cognate antigen is unknown. This sequence originates from a female patient under 10 years old who had a stem cell transplant for aplastic anemia, so the T cells may come from the graft donor. Specimen: PBMCs, mostly from graft donor cells, collected 180 days after TCRalphabeta/CD19-depleted stem cell transplant. This chain connects TRBV28 to TRBJ2-7; TRBD1 matches at 12 bases. CDR3 in amino acids: CASRGDRGPPYEQYF. Written as DNA, the CDR3 is TGTGCCAGCAGGGGGGACAGGGGGCCCCCGTACGAGCAGTACTTC. Using reference TRBV28 and TRBJ2-7 for the parts outside the CDR3, the full variable domain is DVKVTQSSRYLVKRTGEKVFLECVQDMDHENMFWYRQDPGLGLRLIYFSYDVKMKEKGDIPEGYSVSREKKERFSLILESASTNQTSMYLCASRGDRGPPYEQYFGPGTRLTVT.